This T cell receptor beta chain was identified during a study of T cell changes during pregnancy in multiple sclerosis. Method: immunoSEQ multiplex PCR; TCRdb's copy keeps in-frame clones and lacks some. The repertoire consists of approximately 90,000 clones, with 75% to 95% occurring once and the leading ten covering approximately 0.99%. J gave up 9 bases and V 5 bases, and 15 bases lay outside the gene matches. The CDR3 is made up of 15 amino acids. Per germline, CDR1 SGHAT and CDR2 FQNNGV. The chain is built from TRBV11-2 and TRBJ1-1; TRBD1 agrees at 7 bases. The input for sequencing was peripheral blood, taken before pregnancy. The TCR was taken from a female donor with multiple sclerosis, enrolled in a pregnancy study. CDR3: CASSPRVGGYYKAFF. The CDR3 bases are TGTGCCAGCAGCCCCAGGGTAGGGGGCTACTATAAAGCTTTCTTT.